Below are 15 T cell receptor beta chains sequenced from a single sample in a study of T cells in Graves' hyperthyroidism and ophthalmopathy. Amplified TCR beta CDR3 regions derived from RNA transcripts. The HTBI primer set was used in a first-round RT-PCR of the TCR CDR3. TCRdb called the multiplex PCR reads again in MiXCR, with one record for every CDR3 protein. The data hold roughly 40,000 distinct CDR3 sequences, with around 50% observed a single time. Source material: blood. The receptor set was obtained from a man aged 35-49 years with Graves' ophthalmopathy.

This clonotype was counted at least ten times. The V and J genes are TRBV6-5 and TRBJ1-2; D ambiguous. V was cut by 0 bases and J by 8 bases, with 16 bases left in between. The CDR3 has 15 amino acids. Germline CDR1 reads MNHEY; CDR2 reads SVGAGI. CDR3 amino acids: CASSYSTPDQRGYTF. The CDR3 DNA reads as TGTGCCAGCAGTTACTCTACCCCGGATCAAAGGGGCTACACCTTC.

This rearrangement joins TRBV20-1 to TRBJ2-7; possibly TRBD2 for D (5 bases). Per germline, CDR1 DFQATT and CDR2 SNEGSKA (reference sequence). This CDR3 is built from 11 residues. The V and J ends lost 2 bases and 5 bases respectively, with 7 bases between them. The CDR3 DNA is TGCAGTGCTAGAAGCGGACACGAGCAGTACTTC. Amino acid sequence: CSARSGHEQYF.

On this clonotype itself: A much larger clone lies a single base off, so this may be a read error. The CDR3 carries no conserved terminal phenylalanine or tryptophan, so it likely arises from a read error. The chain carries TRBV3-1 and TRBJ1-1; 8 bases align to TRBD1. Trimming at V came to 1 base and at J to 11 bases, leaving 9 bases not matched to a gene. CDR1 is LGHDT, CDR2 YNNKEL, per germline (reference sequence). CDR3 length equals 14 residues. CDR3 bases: TGTGCCAGCAGCCAAGGGACAGGGATCGATCAGGCTTTCGTT. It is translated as CASSQGTGIDQAFV.

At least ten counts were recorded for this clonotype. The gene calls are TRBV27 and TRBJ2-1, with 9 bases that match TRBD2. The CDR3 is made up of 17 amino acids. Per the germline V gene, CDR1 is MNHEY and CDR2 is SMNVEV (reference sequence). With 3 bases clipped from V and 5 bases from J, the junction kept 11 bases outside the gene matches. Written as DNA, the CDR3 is TGTGCCAGCAGTTTGGATGGCAGTAGCGGGAGAGACAATGAGCAGTTCTTC. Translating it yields CASSLDGSSGRDNEQFF.

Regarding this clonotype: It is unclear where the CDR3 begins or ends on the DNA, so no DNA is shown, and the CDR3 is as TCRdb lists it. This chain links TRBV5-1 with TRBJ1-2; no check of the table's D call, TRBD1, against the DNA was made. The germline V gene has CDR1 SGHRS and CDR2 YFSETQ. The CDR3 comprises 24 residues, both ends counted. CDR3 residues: CASTNQTSMYLCASSVGVGYGYTF.

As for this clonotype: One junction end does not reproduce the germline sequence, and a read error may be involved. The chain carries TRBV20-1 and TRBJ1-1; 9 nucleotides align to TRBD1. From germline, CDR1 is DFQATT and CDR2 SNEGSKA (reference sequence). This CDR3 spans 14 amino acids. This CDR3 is CSAPRTGVSTEAFF. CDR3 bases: TGCAGTGCTCCACGGACAGGGGTGAGCACTGAAGCTTTCTTC.

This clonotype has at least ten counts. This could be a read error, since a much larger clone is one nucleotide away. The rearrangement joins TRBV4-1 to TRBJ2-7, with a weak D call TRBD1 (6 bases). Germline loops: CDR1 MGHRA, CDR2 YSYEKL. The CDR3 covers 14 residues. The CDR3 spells CACSPTGLTYEQYF. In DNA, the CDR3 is TGCGCCTGCAGCCCGACAGGCCTCACCTACGAGCAGTACTTC.

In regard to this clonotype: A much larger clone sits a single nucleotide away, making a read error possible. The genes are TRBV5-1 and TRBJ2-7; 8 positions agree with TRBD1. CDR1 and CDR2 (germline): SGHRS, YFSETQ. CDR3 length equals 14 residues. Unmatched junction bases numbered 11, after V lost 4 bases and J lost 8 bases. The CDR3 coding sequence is TGCGCCAGCAGCCCCGGGACAGGTGGGCACAAGCAGTACTTC. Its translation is CASSPGTGGHKQYF.

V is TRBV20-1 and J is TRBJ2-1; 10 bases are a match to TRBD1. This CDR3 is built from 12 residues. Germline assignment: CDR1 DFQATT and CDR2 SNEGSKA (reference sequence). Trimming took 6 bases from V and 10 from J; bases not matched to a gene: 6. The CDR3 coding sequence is TGCAGTGCAAAGGACAGGGGGGTAGAGCAGTTCTTC. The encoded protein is CSAKDRGVEQFF.

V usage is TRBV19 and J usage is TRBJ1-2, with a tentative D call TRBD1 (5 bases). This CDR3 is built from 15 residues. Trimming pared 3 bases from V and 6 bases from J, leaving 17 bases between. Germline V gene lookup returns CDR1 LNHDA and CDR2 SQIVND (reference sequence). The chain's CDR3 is CASSIEAAGANGYTF. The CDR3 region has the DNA TGTGCCAGTAGTATCGAAGCGGCTGGGGCCAATGGCTACACCTTC.

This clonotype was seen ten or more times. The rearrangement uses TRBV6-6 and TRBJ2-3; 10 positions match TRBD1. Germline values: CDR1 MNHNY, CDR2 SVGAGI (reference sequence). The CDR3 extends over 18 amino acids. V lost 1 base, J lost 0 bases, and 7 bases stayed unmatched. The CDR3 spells CASSYLGQGISSTDTQYF. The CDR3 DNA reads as TGTGCCAGCAGTTACTTGGGACAGGGGATATCTAGCACAGATACGCAGTATTTT.

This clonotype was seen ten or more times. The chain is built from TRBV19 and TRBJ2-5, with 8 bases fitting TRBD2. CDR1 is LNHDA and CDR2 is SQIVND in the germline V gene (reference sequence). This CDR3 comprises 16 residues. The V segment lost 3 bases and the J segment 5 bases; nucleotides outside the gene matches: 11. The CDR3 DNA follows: TGTGCCAGTAGTATCTACTCGCGGGGGGTAGAGGAGACCCAGTACTTC. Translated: CASSIYSRGVEETQYF.

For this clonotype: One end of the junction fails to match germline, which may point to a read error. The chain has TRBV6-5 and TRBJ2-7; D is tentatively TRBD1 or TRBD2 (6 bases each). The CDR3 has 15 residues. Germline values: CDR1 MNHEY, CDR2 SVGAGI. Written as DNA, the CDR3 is TGTGCCAGCAGCCTTGGGTGGAGGGGGAGTTACGGGCAGTACTTC. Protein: CASSLGWRGSYGQYF.

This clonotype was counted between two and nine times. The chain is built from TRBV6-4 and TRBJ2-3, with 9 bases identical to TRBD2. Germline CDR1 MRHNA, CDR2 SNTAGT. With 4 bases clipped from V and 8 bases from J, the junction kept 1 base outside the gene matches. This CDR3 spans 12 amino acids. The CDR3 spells CASSVAGATQYF. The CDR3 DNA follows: TGTGCCAGCAGTGTAGCGGGAGCTACGCAGTATTTT.

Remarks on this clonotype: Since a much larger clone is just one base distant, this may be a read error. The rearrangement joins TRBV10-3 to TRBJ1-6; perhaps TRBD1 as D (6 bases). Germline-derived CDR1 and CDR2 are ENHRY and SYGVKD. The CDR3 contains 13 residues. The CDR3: CVITQGWGSPLHF. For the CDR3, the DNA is TGTGTCATTACACAGGGCTGGGGTTCACCCCTCCACTTT.